Presented here are 22 T cell receptor beta chains from one specimen sequenced in a study of cytomegalovirus exposure and HLA in healthy donors (dated by TCRdb to about 2017). Library method: the immunoSEQ multiplex PCR assay. A mixture of 60 forward primers for TCR Vbeta segments and 13 reverse primers for TCR Jbeta segments was used in the multiplex PCR. The source is immuneACCESS, and TCRdb retained only in-frame sequences with V and J called. Part of the clones is not carried over; for the studies checked, unresolved V genes explain less than half of this, and the remainder is unexplained. Here the sample has 130,000 or so clones; around 59% occur a single time. Clones ranked in the top ten supply less than 2% of the sample. The sequenced sample was PBMCs. These receptors originate from a male donor in good health and CMV-seronegative.

The chain links TRBV6-5 to TRBJ1-6; D remains ambiguous. V lost 4 bases and J lost 6, with 13 bases in between. The CDR3 loop spans 15 amino acids. Germline CDR1 reads MNHEY; CDR2 reads SVGAGI. The CDR3 nucleotides are TGTGCCAGCAGTTCCCTCTCCGAGTTTAATTCACCCCTCCACTTT. Protein: CASSSLSEFNSPLHF.

The gene calls are TRBV5-4 and TRBJ2-2; TRBD1 might be the D (6 bases). Germline V gene lookup returns CDR1 SGHNT and CDR2 YYREEE (reference sequence). This CDR3 has 13 amino acids. Trimming took off 2 bases at V and 6 bases at J, with 8 bases between the two ends. DNA for the CDR3: TGTGCCAGCAGCTTACAGGGTTCCGGGGAGCTGTTTTTT. Protein: CASSLQGSGELFF.

The CDR3 here is CASSLRARGPLQETQYF. CDR3 coding DNA: TGTGCCAGCAGCTTACGGGCCAGGGGGCCCCTCCAAGAGACCCAGTACTTC. The rearrangement links TRBV7-3 to TRBJ2-5, with 8 bases aligning to TRBD1. CDR3 length: 17 residues. Per germline, CDR1 SGHTA and CDR2 FQGTGA. V lost 2 bases, J lost 1 base, and 9 bases stayed unmatched.

This clone was detected only a few times. CDR3 sequence: CASSLEQWANEQFF. CDR3 DNA sequence: TGCGCCAGCAGCTTGGAGCAGTGGGCCAATGAGCAGTTCTTC. The V gene is TRBV5-1, the J gene TRBJ2-1; D unresolved. Per germline, CDR1 SGHRS and CDR2 YFSETQ. The CDR3 is 14 residues long. The V gene lost 0 bases and the J gene lost 6 bases, with 10 bases spanning the gap.

This chain uses TRBV5-4 with TRBJ2-2, with 8 bases aligning to TRBD2. With V trimmed by 3 bases and J by 3 bases, 10 bases remained unmatched. Germline CDR1 reads SGHNT; CDR2 reads YYREEE (reference sequence). This CDR3 is 17 amino acids long. CDR3 sequence reads: CASSSPWGAGDTGELFF. In nucleotides, the CDR3 is TGTGCCAGCAGCTCGCCTTGGGGAGCGGGGGACACCGGGGAGCTGTTTTTT.

This clone was seen a single time. The chain carries TRBV10-3 and TRBJ1-2; TRBD1 might be the D (6 bases). The length of the CDR3 is 13 residues. V lost 8 bases and J lost 2, with 12 bases in between. Germline V gene lookup returns CDR1 ENHRY and CDR2 SYGVKD. The CDR3: CAIQGQENYGYTF. The CDR3, as DNA: TGTGCCATCCAGGGGCAGGAGAACTATGGCTACACCTTC.

The chain uses TRBV7-3 and TRBJ2-7, with D possibly matching TRBD2 (6 bases). The CDR3 consists of 17 residues. In germline, CDR1 is SGHTA, CDR2 FQGTGA. V was clipped by 1 base and J by 2 bases, with 18 bases between them. CDR3 loop: CASSLNRVRRVPYEQYF. CDR3 in DNA: TGTGCCAGCAGCTTAAATCGGGTTCGGAGGGTGCCCTACGAGCAGTACTTC.

CDR3 DNA sequence: TGTGCCAGCAGTCCCTGGACAGATATGAACACTGAAGCTTTCTTT. Translated: CASSPWTDMNTEAFF. This rearrangement joins TRBV6-5 to TRBJ1-1; the D gene is possibly TRBD1 (6 bases). This CDR3 region has 15 residues. Trimming took 5 bases from V and 0 from J, leaving 13 bases between them. CDR1 and CDR2 (germline): MNHEY, SVGAGI.

The chain uses TRBV6-6 and TRBJ1-4; weak D call: TRBD1 (5 bases). The CDR3 extends over 15 amino acids. CDR1 MNHNY and CDR2 SVGAGI come from the germline V gene (reference sequence). V was pared by 2 bases and J by 2 bases, with 9 bases between. The CDR3 protein is CASSYGDSTNEKLFF. Here the CDR3 DNA reads TGTGCCAGCAGTTACGGTGACAGCACTAATGAAAAACTGTTTTTT.

The chain couples TRBV5-4 to TRBJ2-7, with 7 positions matching TRBD1. With 6 bases clipped from V and 0 bases from J, the junction kept 12 bases outside the gene matches. The germline gives CDR1 SGHNT, CDR2 YYREEE (reference sequence). The CDR3 spans 16 residues. CDR3 amino acids: CASTPNRGLSSYEQYF. The CDR3 nucleotides read TGTGCCAGCACCCCAAACAGGGGATTGAGCTCCTACGAGCAGTACTTC.

Only a few counts were recorded for this clone. This chain joins TRBV6-5 and TRBJ2-7, with D perhaps TRBD2 (6 bases). Trimming took off 7 bases at V and 5 bases at J, with 15 bases between the two ends. Germline CDR1 is MNHEY and CDR2 is SVGAGI. This CDR3 is 13 amino acids long. The chain's CDR3 is CASKASEGNEQYF. Written as DNA, the CDR3 is TGTGCCAGCAAGGCTAGCGAGGGAAACGAGCAGTACTTC.

The chain links TRBV28 to TRBJ1-4, with TRBD1 as a possible D gene (5 bases). The V end was cut by 6 bases, the J end by 3 bases, with 17 bases between. Per germline, CDR1 MDHEN and CDR2 SYDVKM. CDR3 length: 16 amino acids. This chain's CDR3 is CASRIGHTTSNEKLFF. DNA for the CDR3: TGTGCCAGCAGGATAGGACACACCACCTCTAATGAAAAACTGTTTTTT.

The CDR3 reads CASTGSHDTGELFF. The CDR3 region has the DNA TGTGCCAGTACGGGGTCCCATGACACCGGGGAGCTGTTTTTT. The chain is built from TRBV9 and TRBJ2-2; D may be TRBD2 (5 bases). There are 14 residues in the CDR3. Per the germline V gene, CDR1 is SGDLS and CDR2 is YYNGEE. V lost 8 bases, J lost 3 bases, and 14 bases lay in between.

V gene TRBV27 combines with J gene TRBJ1-5; no firm D call. The CDR3 sequence is 14 residues long. Germline lookup yields CDR1 MNHEY and CDR2 SMNVEV (reference sequence). Trimming pared 3 bases from V and 3 bases from J, leaving 9 bases between. The CDR3 protein is CASSFGGTNQPQHF. The CDR3 DNA reads as TGTGCCAGCAGTTTCGGCGGTACCAATCAGCCCCAGCATTTT.

This clone turned up a few times. This sequence joins TRBV7-3 and TRBJ2-7; 9 bases are shared with TRBD2. V dropped 4 bases and J dropped 1; count of bases not matched to a gene: 2. The germline gives CDR1 SGHTA, CDR2 FQGTGA. The CDR3 spans 14 residues. The CDR3 DNA is TGTGCCAGCAGCTCTAGCGGGGAGTCCTACGAGCAGTACTTC. Its translation is CASSSSGESYEQYF.

The J gene is TRBJ2-5, the V gene TRBV5-6; 7 bases map to TRBD1. This CDR3 region has 16 residues. Germline assignment: CDR1 SGHDT and CDR2 YYEEEE. Trimming at V came to 2 bases and at J to 0 bases, leaving 7 bases not matched to a gene. The CDR3, as DNA: TGTGCCAGCAGCTTTCGACAGGGTGGGTACCAAGAGACCCAGTACTTC. This sequence encodes CASSFRQGGYQETQYF. Variable domain in full (rest from reference TRBV5-6 and TRBJ2-5): DAGVTQSPTHLIKTRGQQVTLRCSPKSGHDTVSWYQQALGQGPQFIFQYYEEEERQRGNFPDRFSGHQFPNYSSELNVNALLLGDSALYLCASSFRQGGYQETQYFGPGTRLLVL.

The chain links TRBV7-6 to TRBJ2-2, with 10 bases matching TRBD2. The CDR3 covers 15 residues. Losses at the gene ends were 5 bases for V and 3 bases for J; bases not matched to a gene: 3. In germline, CDR1 is SGHVS, CDR2 FNYEAQ. The CDR3 protein is CASSRAGGDTGELFF. CDR3 nucleotides: TGTGCCAGCAGCCGAGCGGGGGGGGACACCGGGGAGCTGTTTTTT.

The chain combines TRBV20-1 with TRBJ1-5; D call uncertain. The V and J ends lost 6 bases and 3 bases respectively, with 6 bases between them. CDR3 length equals 11 residues. Germline assignment: CDR1 DFQATT and CDR2 SNEGSKA (reference sequence). The CDR3 is CSASFNQPQHF. DNA of the CDR3: TGCAGTGCCTCTTTCAATCAGCCCCAGCATTTT.

V gene TRBV19 combines with J gene TRBJ2-2, with a possible D match to TRBD2 (5 bases). The germline V gene encodes CDR1 LNHDA and CDR2 SQIVND (reference sequence). The CDR3 contains 16 residues. Trimming pared 2 bases from V and 6 bases from J, leaving 16 bases between. The CDR3 protein is CASSISSRGFPGELFF. The CDR3 DNA reads as TGTGCCAGTAGTATATCCTCCCGGGGTTTTCCCGGGGAGCTGTTTTTT.

V and J are TRBV9 and TRBJ1-1; TRBD1 might be the D (6 bases). This CDR3 region has 13 residues. Germline CDR1 and CDR2: SGDLS and YYNGEE. The germline V and J ends were trimmed by 3 bases and 1 base, with 7 bases remaining between them. CDR3 residues: CASSGQANTEAFF. For the CDR3, the DNA is TGTGCCAGCAGCGGACAGGCGAACACTGAAGCTTTCTTT.

This clone was seen a few times. The chain uses TRBV9 and TRBJ2-5; weak D call: TRBD1 (6 bases). CDR1 is SGDLS, CDR2 YYNGEE, per germline. The CDR3 has 15 residues. V was trimmed by 0 bases and J by 2 bases, leaving 11 bases between them. The CDR3 DNA is TGTGCCAGCAGCGTAGGAAGGACAGATCAAGAGACCCAGTACTTC. Translated: CASSVGRTDQETQYF.

In the case of this clone: Other DNA sequences in this sample translate to the same CDR3. The chain uses TRBV9 and TRBJ2-3, with 9 bases identical to TRBD2. Losses at the gene ends were 2 bases for V and 5 bases for J; bases not matched to a gene: 9. The CDR3 extends over 16 amino acids. The germline V gene encodes CDR1 SGDLS and CDR2 YYNGEE. The CDR3 DNA follows: TGTGCCAGCAGCGTCGTTGGCGGGGGGGCCGGAGATACGCAGTATTTT. This gives the protein CASSVVGGGAGDTQYF.